Below are 25 T cell receptor beta chains sequenced from a single sample in a study of neurological immune-mediated disorders. From the 5' RACE reads, TCRdb called clonotypes with MiXCR, one entry per CDR3 protein. The table includes around 30,000 distinct CDR3 sequences, roughly 4.4% detected once. The sample consisted of PBMCs. The receptors here all came from a man younger than 30 in good health.

This clonotype was counted ten times or more. This sequence joins TRBV9 and TRBJ2-5, with D tentatively TRBD2 (6 bases). From germline, CDR1 is SGDLS and CDR2 YYNGEE. The germline V and J ends were trimmed by 3 bases and 5 bases, with 14 bases remaining between them. The CDR3 loop spans 14 amino acids. CDR3 nucleotide sequence: TGTGCCAGCAGCGCCCTCGGGGAGGCGGAGACCCAGTACTTC. This codes for CASSALGEAETQYF.

This clonotype showed up many times. The genes are TRBV5-1 and TRBJ1-2; 9 bases are a match to TRBD1. With V trimmed by 3 bases and J by 4 bases, 7 bases remained unmatched. The germline V gene has CDR1 SGHRS and CDR2 YFSETQ. The CDR3 sequence is 15 residues long. Written as DNA, the CDR3 is TGCGCCAGCAGCTGGGGACAGGGCCGCTTCTATGGCTACACCTTC. It is translated as CASSWGQGRFYGYTF.

This clonotype was counted many times. The rearrangement links TRBV5-1 to TRBJ1-1; D remains ambiguous. The CDR3 is 13 amino acids. V was pared by 3 bases and J by 4 bases, with 10 bases between. The germline V gene encodes CDR1 SGHRS and CDR2 YFSETQ. CDR3 in amino acids: CASSSSGGTEAFF. Written as DNA, the CDR3 is TGCGCCAGCAGCTCCTCAGGTGGCACTGAAGCTTTCTTT.

There are many counts of this clonotype. This chain uses TRBV7-8 with TRBJ1-4; TRBD1 agrees at 9 bases. J lost 6 bases, V lost 5 bases, and 4 bases had no gene match. The CDR3 is 14 amino acids. The germline gives CDR1 SGHVS, CDR2 FQNEAQ. The CDR3 protein is CASSQGQGYEKLFF. In DNA, the CDR3 is TGTGCCAGCAGCCAGGGACAGGGCTATGAAAAACTGTTTTTT.

This clonotype was detected only a few times. A read error may account for a junction end that differs from germline. The J gene is TRBJ1-4, the V gene TRBV20-1; possibly TRBD1 for D (5 bases). The CDR3 extends over 15 amino acids. The germline CDR1 and CDR2 sequences are DFQATT and SNEGSKA (reference sequence). The CDR3: CSARVRGNLVLGEVF. CDR3 nucleotides: TGCAGTGCTAGAGTCCGGGGCAATTTGGTCTTAGGCGAGGTTTTT.

This clonotype was counted ten times or more. The chain combines TRBV30 with TRBJ1-5; D is undetermined. Germline loops: CDR1 GTSNPN, CDR2 SVGIG (reference sequence). V was cut by 1 base and J by 1 base, with 5 bases left in between. The length of the CDR3 is 13 residues. CDR3 in DNA: TGTGCCTGGAGTGAGGACAGCAATCAGCCCCAGCATTTT. As protein: CAWSEDSNQPQHF.

This clonotype was seen ten or more times. This sequence joins TRBV20-1 and TRBJ2-1; the D gene is possibly TRBD1 (6 bases). The V and J ends lost 3 bases and 0 bases respectively, with 9 bases between them. In germline, CDR1 is DFQATT, CDR2 SNEGSKA (reference sequence). The CDR3 extends over 14 amino acids. Written as DNA, the CDR3 is TGCAGTGCTAGGCGCAGGGGCTCCTACAATGAGCAGTTCTTC. Its protein is CSARRRGSYNEQFF.

This clonotype was seen repeatedly, ten times or more. This chain connects TRBV5-1 to TRBJ1-6, with unresolved D. Per the germline V gene, CDR1 is SGHRS and CDR2 is YFSETQ. The CDR3 runs 14 residues. Trimming took 1 base from V and 7 from J, leaving 9 bases between them. The CDR3 here is CASSLSGGNSPLHF. The CDR3, as DNA: TGCGCCAGCAGCTTGTCAGGAGGGAATTCACCCCTCCACTTT.

This clonotype has at least ten counts. The chain combines TRBV29-1 with TRBJ2-1; either TRBD1 or TRBD2 may fit D (7 bases each). The CDR3 covers 13 residues. Germline V gene data show CDR1 as SQVTM and CDR2 as ANQGSEA. V dropped 5 bases and J dropped 9 bases, with 17 bases sitting between them. CDR3 loop: CSVSQGRGTEQFF. CDR3 bases: TGCAGCGTTTCACAGGGGAGGGGGACTGAGCAGTTCTTC.

The sample holds many counts of this clonotype. V is TRBV7-8 and J is TRBJ1-1; no clear D gene. Germline V CDR1 and CDR2: SGHVS, FQNEAQ. V shed 1 base and J shed 1 base, with 4 bases lying between them. The CDR3 runs to 13 residues. CDR3 protein: CASSLDRNTEAFF. Written as DNA, the CDR3 is TGTGCCAGCAGCTTAGACAGGAACACTGAAGCTTTCTTT.

This clonotype was counted many times. The genes are TRBV24-1 and TRBJ2-1; 9 nucleotides agree with TRBD1. This CDR3 contains 15 residues. V shed 3 bases, J shed 8 bases, and the junction held 7 bases outside the gene matches. Germline CDR1 is KGHDR and CDR2 is SFDVKD. CDR3 in amino acids: CATSDPQGAGDEQFF. CDR3 bases: TGTGCCACCAGTGATCCACAGGGGGCGGGCGATGAGCAGTTCTTC.

This clonotype was found many times. This chain connects TRBV29-1 to TRBJ2-1; TRBD1 agrees at 8 bases. Germline V CDR1 and CDR2: SQVTM, ANQGSEA. The length of the CDR3 is 12 residues. The V gene end was trimmed by 4 bases and the J gene end by 8 bases; junction bases not matched to a gene: 4. This chain's CDR3 is CSVARGQDEQFF. The CDR3 DNA reads TGCAGCGTTGCCAGGGGGCAGGATGAGCAGTTCTTC.

The V and J genes are TRBV20-1 and TRBJ1-5; no clear D gene. Per germline, CDR1 DFQATT and CDR2 SNEGSKA (reference sequence). Trimming cost V 4 bases and J 0 bases, with 16 bases left between them. The CDR3 contains 16 residues. CDR3: CSAKQLKKDSNQPQHF. The DNA of the CDR3 is TGCAGTGCTAAACAACTTAAAAAGGATAGCAATCAGCCCCAGCATTTT.

Only a few counts were recorded for this clonotype. V and J are TRBV5-5 and TRBJ2-7; TRBD1 matches at 8 bases. J lost 4 bases, V lost 0 bases, and 9 bases had no gene match. The CDR3 sequence is 16 residues long. The V gene's germline CDR1 is SGHKS and CDR2 YYEKEE (reference sequence). Here the CDR3 reads CASSLAVGTGGYEQYF. CDR3 coding DNA: TGTGCCAGCAGCTTGGCCGTTGGGACAGGAGGTTACGAGCAGTACTTC.

A few counts support this clonotype. The V and J genes are TRBV12-3 or TRBV12-4 and TRBJ2-1, with D possibly TRBD2 on 5 matching bases. CDR3 length: 15 amino acids. Trimming shortened V by 4 bases and J by 0 bases, and 10 bases separated the two germline ends. CDR3 DNA: TGTGCCAGCAGTTCCGGGGTGAGCTCCTACAATGAGCAGTTCTTC. Amino acids: CASSSGVSSYNEQFF.

This clonotype occurred many times. The chain has TRBV5-1 and TRBJ2-3, with 7 positions matching TRBD1. The V gene's germline CDR1 is SGHRS and CDR2 YFSETQ. This CDR3 region has 16 residues. With V trimmed by 3 bases and J by 0 bases, 7 bases remained unmatched. In nucleotides, the CDR3 is TGCGCCAGCAGCTCGGTTGCGACAGGGAGCACAGATACGCAGTATTTT. Amino acids: CASSSVATGSTDTQYF.

This clonotype was seen ten or more times. The chain is built from TRBV10-3 and TRBJ2-5; 9 nucleotides match TRBD2. The CDR3 runs 13 residues. Germline V gives CDR1 ENHRY, CDR2 SYGVKD. The trim removed 10 bases at V and 2 bases at J, leaving 5 bases unmatched. Written as DNA, the CDR3 is TGTGCCACAGGGCGGGGGGGGCAAGAGACCCAGTACTTC. Protein: CATGRGGQETQYF.

In its sample, this clonotype was seen many times. The V call is TRBV6-2 or TRBV6-3, the J call TRBJ1-2, with a tentative D call TRBD1 (5 bases). Germline CDR1 and CDR2: MNHEY and SVGEGT. The CDR3 is 12 amino acids. The ends were cut back, 4 bases at V and 7 bases at J, with 10 bases in the middle. As DNA, the CDR3 is TGTGCCAGCAGTTCCGGACAACCTGGCTACACCTTC. Protein sequence: CASSSGQPGYTF.

This clonotype is judged medium-sized (0.01 to 0.1%). V usage is TRBV12-3 or TRBV12-4 and J usage is TRBJ1-4; 8 nucleotides match TRBD1. The CDR3 consists of 13 residues. J was trimmed by 10 bases and V by 6 bases; bases with no gene match: 7. The CDR3 loop reads CASSPTGDGKLFF. The DNA of the CDR3 is TGTGCCAGCAGCCCGACAGGGGATGGAAAACTGTTTTTT.

This clonotype was seen many times. The chain joins TRBV5-6 to TRBJ2-3; 7 bases align to TRBD2. Trimming took 0 bases from V and 2 from J; bases not matched to a gene: 3. This CDR3 spans 15 amino acids. The germline V gene has CDR1 SGHDT and CDR2 YYEEEE. CDR3 coding DNA: TGTGCCAGCAGCTTGGCACTAGCGCACACAGATACGCAGTATTTT. It yields the protein CASSLALAHTDTQYF.

The genes are TRBV7-9 and TRBJ2-7; possibly TRBD1 for D (6 bases). This CDR3 has 15 amino acids. Germline CDR1 is SEHNR and CDR2 is FQNEAQ (reference sequence). This CDR3 is CNSSLSTGHSYEQYF. CDR3 coding DNA: TGTAACAGCAGCTTATCGACAGGCCATTCCTACGAGCAGTACTTC.

This clonotype was found many times. V and J are TRBV7-8 and TRBJ1-3; TRBD1 matches at 7 bases. Germline-derived CDR1 and CDR2 are SGHVS and FQNEAQ. This CDR3 region has 16 residues. Losses at the gene ends were 1 base for V and 0 bases for J; bases not matched to a gene: 3. The CDR3 sequence: CASSLEGASSGNTIYF. The CDR3, as DNA: TGTGCCAGCAGCTTAGAGGGGGCGAGCTCTGGAAACACCATATATTTT.

V and J are TRBV4-1 and TRBJ1-2, with 7 bases matching TRBD1. J gave up 1 base and V 3 bases, and 11 bases lay outside the gene matches. Germline V gene sequence: CDR1 MGHRA, CDR2 YSYEKL. The CDR3 covers 17 residues. CDR3 in amino acids: CASSHSLRDRDNYGYTF. CDR3 sequence (DNA): TGCGCCAGCAGCCACAGCCTCCGGGACAGAGATAACTATGGCTACACCTTC.

This clonotype appeared many times. V and J are TRBV4-1 and TRBJ1-6, with D maybe TRBD1 (5 bases). The V end lost 4 bases, the J end lost 7 bases, and 17 bases lay between the germline ends. This CDR3 is 16 amino acids long. Germline lookup yields CDR1 MGHRA and CDR2 YSYEKL. CDR3 region: CASSPVGRDVNSPLHF. The CDR3 nucleotides read TGCGCCAGCAGCCCTGTCGGGAGGGACGTCAATTCACCCCTCCACTTT.

This clonotype was recorded many times. The chain couples TRBV20-1 to TRBJ2-7; a weak D match, TRBD1 (7 bases). From germline, CDR1 is DFQATT and CDR2 SNEGSKA (reference sequence). This CDR3 contains 15 residues. Trimming took 6 bases from V and 2 from J, leaving 20 bases between them. In DNA form, the CDR3 reads TGCAGTGCAAAGAGGCGGGACAGCCTACCCTACGAGCAGTACTTC. It codes for CSAKRRDSLPYEQYF.